These T cell receptor beta chains were read from a single sample in a study of cytomegalovirus exposure and HLA in healthy donors. Using immunoSEQ multiplex PCR, the repertoire was profiled, and TCRdb retains in-frame clones only, with some absent. The sample has about 230,000 clones; 70% to 85% are singletons. Sequenced sample: PBMCs. These receptor sequences come from a woman aged 40 to 55 in good health and CMV-seronegative. The CDR3 runs from the conserved cysteine through the conserved F or W. D genes are given only for firm matches. Where a row states a size, it is once, few, many or the class of an expanded clone; other rows omit it.

.	TRBV2	.	TRBJ2-5	TGTGCCAGCAGTGCACAAGAGACCCAGTACTTC	CASSAQETQYF
.	TRBV28	.	TRBJ1-1	TGTGCCAGCAGTTCCCCCGCGGATACCAGGGCTGAAGCTTTCTTT	CASSSPADTRAEAFF
.	TRBV6-1	.	TRBJ1-5	TGTGCCAGCAGTGAAGCCAGGATTAATCAGCCCCAGCATTTT	CASSEARINQPQHF
.	TRBV5-1	.	TRBJ1-1	TGCGCCAGCAGGCGTCAGGCGAACACTGAAGCTTTCTTT	CASRRQANTEAFF
TRBD1	TRBV28	.	TRBJ1-2	TGTGCCAGCAGTGGACAGGGATATGGCTACACCTTC	CASSGQGYGYTF
TRBD1	TRBV30	few	TRBJ1-2	TGTGCCTGTCGGGACAGGTCATCAATCTTATATGGCTACACCTTC	CACRDRSSILYGYTF
TRBD1	TRBV5-6	.	TRBJ1-2	TGTGCCAGCAGCTGGGACAGTGAGGGCTACACCTTC	CASSWDSEGYTF
TRBD2	TRBV30	.	TRBJ2-1	TGTGCCTGGAGCCCGGGGGGAATCAATGAGCAGTTCTTC	CAWSPGGINEQFF
.	TRBV11-2	.	TRBJ2-1	TGTGCCAGCAGCCCAGGAAGTGAGCAGTTCTTC	CASSPGSEQFF
.	TRBV14	.	TRBJ1-2	TGTGCCAGCAGCCGAGCCGGGAACCCCTATGGCTACACCTTC	CASSRAGNPYGYTF
TRBD2	TRBV7-9	.	TRBJ2-5	TGTGCCACCTTTAGCGGGGGGTACCAAGAGACCCAGTACTTC	CATFSGGYQETQYF
.	TRBV9	.	TRBJ1-2	TGTGCCAGCAGCGTAGATGGCCACCGGGGAGGGGGGAATGGCTACACCTTC	CASSVDGHRGGGNGYTF
.	TRBV6-6	.	TRBJ1-1	TGTGCCAGCAGTATACCTCGGACAGCGAACACTGAAGCTTTCTTT	CASSIPRTANTEAFF
TRBD2	TRBV5-8	.	TRBJ2-5	TGTGCCAGCACCCGCGGGGGATGGGACCAGTACTTC	CASTRGGWDQYF
.	TRBV15	once	TRBJ2-5	TGTGCCACCAGCAGTAGATCCCAAGAGACCCAGTACTTC	CATSSRSQETQYF
.	TRBV18	once	TRBJ1-5	TGTGCCAGCTCACAAATCGGAGGGAGCAATCAGCCCCAGCATTTT	CASSQIGGSNQPQHF
TRBD1	TRBV7-6	once	TRBJ1-5	TGTGCCAGCAGCAGCCAGGGGGCCCTTAACGGCAATCAGCCCCAGCATTTT	CASSSQGALNGNQPQHF